The text below deals with one T cell receptor beta chain. Its specificity is unknown. This record comes from a study of T-cell reconstitution after alpha-beta-depleted transplantation in children. It was with unique molecular identifiers that the TCRbeta library was prepared. TCRdb re-analysed the PCR reads in MiXCR, keeping a single row per CDR3 protein. This table holds under 450,000 distinct CDR3 sequences, 16% found once. The CDR3 sequence is 16 residues long. The V end lost 4 bases, the J end lost 2 bases, and 18 bases lay between the germline ends. CDR1 and CDR2 (germline): MGHDK, SYGVNS. Whole-study results and caveats: A year had passed since transplant, and T-cell counts and diversity by then came mostly from newly produced T cells. Several hundred expanded graft clones reportedly supplied alpha-beta T cells about two months after transplant.

The sequence derives from a boy younger than two who had a stem cell transplant for Wiskott-Aldrich syndrome, so the T cells may come from the graft donor. This chain uses TRBV25-1 with TRBJ2-7, with D unclear. The starting material was PBMCs, mostly from graft donor cells, obtained 360 days after TCRalphabeta/CD19-depleted stem cell transplant. The CDR3 spells CASSGILASKTYEQYF. As DNA, the CDR3 is TGTGCCAGCAGTGGGATACTCGCTTCGAAAACCTACGAGCAGTACTTC.